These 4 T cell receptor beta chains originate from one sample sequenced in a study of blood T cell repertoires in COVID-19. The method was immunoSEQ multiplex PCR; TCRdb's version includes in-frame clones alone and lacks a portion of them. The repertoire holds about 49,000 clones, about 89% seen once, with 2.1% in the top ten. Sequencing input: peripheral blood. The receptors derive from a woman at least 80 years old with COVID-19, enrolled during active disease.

CDR3 coding DNA: TGTGCCAGCAGCCAAGTCGCCAGGGGGAACACTGAAGCTTTCTTT. It yields the protein CASSQVARGNTEAFF. This sequence joins TRBV4-2 and TRBJ1-1; tentative D call: TRBD1 (6 bases). The CDR3 is 15 residues long. V dropped 1 base and J dropped 1 base, with 10 bases sitting between them. The germline CDR1 and CDR2 sequences are LGHNA and YNFKEQ.

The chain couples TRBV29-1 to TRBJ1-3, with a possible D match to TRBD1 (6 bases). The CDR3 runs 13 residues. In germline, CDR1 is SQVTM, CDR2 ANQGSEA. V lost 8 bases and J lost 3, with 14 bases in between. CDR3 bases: TGCAGCACCACAGGGAGCGGTGGAAACACCATATATTTT. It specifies CSTTGSGGNTIYF. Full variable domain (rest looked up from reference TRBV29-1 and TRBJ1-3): SAVISQKPSRDICQRGTSLTIQCQVDSQVTMMFWYRQQPGQSLTLIATANQGSEATYESGFVIDKFPISRPNLTFSTLTVSNMSPEDSSIYLCSTTGSGGNTIYFGEGSWLTVV.

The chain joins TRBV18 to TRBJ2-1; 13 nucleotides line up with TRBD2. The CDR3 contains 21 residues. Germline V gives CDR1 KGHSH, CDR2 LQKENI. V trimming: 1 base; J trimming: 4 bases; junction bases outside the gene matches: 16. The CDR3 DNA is TGTGCCAGCTCACCACGAGGACTAGCGGGAGACGGATCGGGGGGATACAATGAGCAGTTCTTC. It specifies CASSPRGLAGDGSGGYNEQFF.

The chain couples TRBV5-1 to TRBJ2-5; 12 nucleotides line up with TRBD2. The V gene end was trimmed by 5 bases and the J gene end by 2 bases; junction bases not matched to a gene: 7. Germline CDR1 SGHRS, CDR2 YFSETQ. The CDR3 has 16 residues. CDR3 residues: CASSRTSGTNQETQYF. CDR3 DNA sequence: TGCGCCAGCAGTCGGACTAGCGGGACAAATCAAGAGACCCAGTACTTC.